This record concerns one TCR beta chain sequence. The clone's antigen remains unknown. No base quality information exists; no much larger clone differs at one position. The CDR3 regions of human TCRbeta chains were analyzed by immunosequencing. As for the original processing: Repertoire TCRs were matched against a reference library of SARS-CoV-2-specific TCRs generated with the MIRA antigen-specificity platform. Breadth was defined as the fraction of unique TCRs that were SARS-CoV-2-associated, and depth was defined as the fraction of total T cells that were SARS-CoV-2-associated. Using the MIRA data, every spike-specific TCR was mapped to the spike region that the TCR reacted to and assigned to either a CD4 or a CD8 class. Log10-transformed breadth and depth values were compared by one-way ANOVA with Sidak's multiple comparisons tests. TCRdb stores this immuneACCESS table with in-frame sequences only. Part of the clones is absent; in the studies checked, under half of the shortfall reflects unresolved V genes, and no reason is known for the rest. V, J and clone size were drawn from that table, and D and trimming were deduced from the DNA. In all, the sample holds 110,000 or so clones, and 86% of those were seen once. Of the sample, around 3% falls within the top ten clones.

Reading the label with the study, this specimen's time point is: about 28 days (+/-7) after the second vaccine dose. AZD1222 recipients whose second dose came at about 4 weeks and those whose second dose came at about 12 weeks were combined into one group, since spike-specific TCR depth and breadth did not differ between the two schedules. Samples from vaccinated people were obtained from the UK trials COV001 and COV002, which included a single-blind randomized controlled phase 2/3 trial of AZD1222 (ChAdOx1 nCoV-19) in healthy adults. Trial participant PBMC samples were collected at day 0 and day 28 after the second dose for TCRbeta chain sequencing. This specimen belongs to a study of T cell responses to AZD1222 COVID-19 vaccine (dated by TCRdb to 2020 to 2023). Broadly, across the study: A total of 230 to 250 trial participants underwent TCR sequencing, of whom around 200 received two doses of AZD1222 and some 26 received two doses of the MenACWY control vaccine. Trial participants were enrolled into age subgroups of 18-55, 56-69 and 70-plus years, which contained 148, 28 and 57 TCR-sequenced participants, respectively.

Study-level results and caveats: Participants were mostly white British, with more females than males. The authors suggested clonal diversity may have been underestimated. Epitopes outside the regions mutated in the B.1.351 and B.1.1.7 variants were reportedly recognized by nearly half of the unique spike-specific TCRs. In the small 56-69-year group, the increase in depth fell short of significance, most likely because of low power. Only six AZD1222 recipients were SARS-CoV-2 seropositive at baseline, limiting conclusions about previously exposed vaccinees. Because no day 14 peak-response samples were available, the repertoires could be characterized only after the peak T cell response. A significant rise in spike-specific TCR breadth and depth was observed after two AZD1222 doses relative to day 0 and relative to MenACWY recipients. Vaccine-associated CD4 TCRs spanned the whole spike protein, with dominant responses in regions 160-218 and 743-854.

Deletion took 6 bases off V and 1 base off J, with a span of 15 bases between the germline ends. Inclusive of the bounding cysteine and phenylalanine, the CDR3 is 15 residues long. Just the 45-base CDR3 DNA is kept, in frame starting at base 1. The germline V gene gives CDR1 as MNHEY and CDR2 as SVGAGI. This TCR was recovered from an adult who received the AZD1222 COVID-19 vaccine. The chain is made from TRBV6-5 and TRBJ1-1, with a weak D call of TRBD1 (5 bases match). Sequencing used peripheral blood, obtained 28 days after the second AZD1222 dose. The nucleotides are TGTGCCAGCAGGCTGATCGCCGGGGGGAACACTGAAGCTTTCTTT. Its protein reads: CASRLIAGGNTEAFF.